Presented here are 14 T cell receptor beta chains from one specimen sequenced in a study of T cell responses to AZD1222 COVID-19 vaccine (dated by TCRdb to the early 2020s). The library was obtained by the immunoSEQ multiplex PCR assay. In TCRdb, the immuneACCESS table is reduced to in-frame sequences with V and J assigned. These tables do not hold every clone; where another copy was compared, an unresolved V gene accounts for under half, and the others remain unexplained. A total of roughly 81,000 clones appear in this sample, approximately 86% of them only once. Together, the top ten hold around 8% of the sample. The time point label corresponds to: baseline before first vaccination. The sequences come from peripheral blood, collected on day 0 of AZD1222 vaccination. These receptors were obtained from an adult in good health.

This sequence joins TRBV15 and TRBJ2-3, with D possibly TRBD2 on 6 matching bases. The CDR3 extends over 16 amino acids. The V gene's germline CDR1 is LNHNV and CDR2 YYDKDF (reference sequence). V was trimmed by 3 bases and J by 0 bases, leaving 13 bases between them. CDR3 DNA: TGTGCCACCAGCAGCGATGGCGGGGTTAGCACAGATACGCAGTATTTT. It codes for CATSSDGGVSTDTQYF. The whole variable domain, remainder taken from reference TRBV15 and TRBJ2-3, is DAMVIQNPRYQVTQFGKPVTLSCSQTLNHNVMYWYQQKSSQAPKLLFHYYDKDFNNEADTPDNFQSRRPNTSFCFLDIRSPGLGDTAMYLCATSSDGGVSTDTQYFGPGTRLTVL.

V is TRBV4-2 and J is TRBJ2-7, with D perhaps TRBD2 (5 bases). V was shortened by 0 bases and J by 0 bases, with 12 bases between the two germline ends. The CDR3 consists of 16 residues. Germline CDR1 is LGHNA and CDR2 is YNFKEQ. Written as DNA, the CDR3 is TGTGCCAGCAGCCAAGATCGAGCGGTGAGCTCCTACGAGCAGTACTTC. Its translation: CASSQDRAVSSYEQYF.

Only one count was recorded for this clone. The rearrangement joins TRBV19 to TRBJ1-2; D not certain. The germline V and J ends were trimmed by 6 bases and 3 bases, with 17 bases remaining between them. The germline CDR1 and CDR2 sequences are LNHDA and SQIVND (reference sequence). The CDR3 is made up of 15 amino acids. The CDR3 region is CASRPPGWGDYGYTF. CDR3 nucleotide sequence: TGTGCCAGTAGGCCACCCGGGTGGGGAGACTATGGCTACACCTTC.

This chain connects TRBV28 to TRBJ2-7; 7 nucleotides align to TRBD2. The V gene's germline CDR1 is MDHEN and CDR2 SYDVKM. The CDR3 has 15 residues. The trim removed 2 bases at V and 2 bases at J, leaving 6 bases unmatched. This CDR3 is CASSLGLAVPYEQYF. The CDR3 coding sequence is TGTGCCAGCAGTTTAGGGCTAGCGGTCCCCTACGAGCAGTACTTC.

V usage is TRBV9 and J usage is TRBJ2-2; 9 bases map to TRBD1. V was clipped by 0 bases and J by 5 bases; unmatched bases: 2. CDR3 length: 15 residues. The V gene's germline CDR1 is SGDLS and CDR2 YYNGEE. The CDR3: CASSVATGGTGELFF. The CDR3 bases are TGTGCCAGCAGCGTAGCGACAGGGGGTACCGGGGAGCTGTTTTTT.

The V gene is TRBV28, the J gene TRBJ2-3; no clear D gene. The length of the CDR3 is 14 residues. V dropped 8 bases and J dropped 0 bases, with 12 bases sitting between them. Germline values: CDR1 MDHEN, CDR2 SYDVKM. The chain's CDR3 is CASGVRASTDTQYF. The CDR3 nucleotides read TGTGCCAGCGGCGTTAGGGCTAGCACAGATACGCAGTATTTT.

The CDR3 coding sequence is TGTGCCAGCAGTTACTTCTCGGGAGCACAAGAGACCCAGTACTTC. Translated: CASSYFSGAQETQYF. V is TRBV6-2 or TRBV6-3 and J is TRBJ2-5; the D gene is possibly TRBD2 (6 bases). The CDR3 consists of 15 residues. V lost 1 base to trimming and J lost 2 bases, with 11 bases between them. CDR1 is MNHEY, CDR2 SVGEGT, per germline.

This clone was recorded once. This CDR3 is CATSDLRSGGGETQYF. The CDR3 DNA reads TGTGCCACCAGTGATTTGCGGTCGGGAGGGGGGGAGACCCAGTACTTC. This chain uses TRBV24-1 with TRBJ2-5, with TRBD2 matching over 8 bases. The CDR3 consists of 16 residues. Trimming at V came to 0 bases and at J to 5 bases, leaving 7 bases not matched to a gene. Germline V CDR1 and CDR2: KGHDR, SFDVKD.

The rearrangement links TRBV7-2 to TRBJ2-7; D is unresolved. Germline V gives CDR1 SGHTA, CDR2 FQGNSA. The ends were cut back, 4 bases at V and 2 bases at J, with 6 bases in the middle. This CDR3 region has 12 residues. CDR3 coding DNA: TGTGCCAGCAGCTCGGGCCCCTACGAGCAGTACTTC. This encodes CASSSGPYEQYF.

This sequence joins TRBV3-1 (or the pseudogene TRBV3-2) and TRBJ1-5; D ambiguous. Germline V gene data show CDR1 as LGHDT and CDR2 as YNNKEL (reference sequence). The CDR3 spans 16 residues. The V and J ends lost 2 bases and 2 bases respectively, with 13 bases between them. The CDR3 region is CASSQPKNRCNQPQHF. In nucleotides, the CDR3 is TGTGCCAGCAGCCAACCGAAGAACAGATGCAATCAGCCCCAGCATTTT.

The CDR3 spells CASSQDPGLPGWEQYF. In DNA form, the CDR3 reads TGTGCCAGCAGCCAAGATCCCGGTCTGCCCGGGTGGGAGCAGTACTTC. The rearrangement uses TRBV14 and TRBJ2-7; D uncertain. Germline loops: CDR1 SGHDN, CDR2 FVKESK. V dropped 0 bases and J dropped 7 bases, with 19 bases sitting between them. The CDR3 covers 16 residues. Based on the CDR3 plus reference TRBV14 and TRBJ2-7, the full variable domain is EAGVTQFPSHSVIEKGQTVTLRCDPISGHDNLYWYRRVMGKEIKFLLHFVKESKQDESGMPNNRFLAERTGGTYSTLKVQPAELEDSGVYFCASSQDPGLPGWEQYFGPGTRLTVT.

The chain joins TRBV3-1 (or the pseudogene TRBV3-2) to TRBJ1-5; TRBD1 matches 7 bases. Germline V gene sequence: CDR1 LGHDT, CDR2 YNNKEL (reference sequence). V shed 5 bases, J shed 3 bases, and the junction held 7 bases outside the gene matches. The length of the CDR3 is 15 residues. The CDR3 DNA sequence: TGTGCCAGCAGCTACGGACAGGAAAACAATCAGCCCCAGCATTTT. This codes for CASSYGQENNQPQHF.

The chain uses TRBV3-1 (or the pseudogene TRBV3-2) and TRBJ2-7; D gene unclear. V was pared by 2 bases and J by 3 bases, with 17 bases between. The length of the CDR3 is 16 residues. Germline V gene lookup returns CDR1 LGHDT and CDR2 YNNKEL (reference sequence). CDR3 residues: CASSQFDPNMIYEQYF. CDR3 sequence (DNA): TGTGCCAGCAGCCAATTCGACCCTAACATGATCTACGAGCAGTACTTC.

The chain links TRBV28 to TRBJ2-3, with TRBD2 identical over 7 bases. The V gene end was trimmed by 2 bases and the J gene end by 4 bases; junction bases not matched to a gene: 6. The CDR3 sequence is 15 residues long. Germline V gene sequence: CDR1 MDHEN, CDR2 SYDVKM. CDR3 loop: CASSLGGSRSDTQYF. The DNA for the CDR3 is TGTGCCAGCAGTTTAGGCGGGAGTAGATCAGATACGCAGTATTTT.